This T cell receptor beta chain came from a study of PD-L1 blockade in urothelial cancer. Study-wide context: Male sex and bladder-origin urothelial cancer were recorded for twenty-five of 29 patients. Analyzed time points were 3 weeks (second dose) and 6 weeks after therapy began. Study patients had been treated with 0 to 3 previous chemotherapy regimens. Median blood clonality was about 0.081, with 80,000 to 100,000 unique TCRs.

Data came from immunoSEQ multiplex PCR; TCRdb stores just in-frame clones and leaves some out. Among tens of thousands of clones, 70% to 85% were seen once, and the ten largest hold 1.9%. Sample time point: peripheral blood 6 weeks after treatment start. This TCR was sampled from a man aged 50 or older with urothelial cancer. The source was PBMCs, collected around atezolizumab (anti-PD-L1) treatment.

For the CDR3, the DNA is TGTGCCAGCAGTTTTTTACAGGGGTACGAGCAGTACTTC. It is translated as CASSFLQGYEQYF. V usage is TRBV28 and J usage is TRBJ2-7; 7 positions match TRBD1. This CDR3 is built from 13 residues. The trim removed 3 bases at V and 4 bases at J, leaving 3 bases unmatched. Germline V gene sequence: CDR1 MDHEN, CDR2 SYDVKM.